The sequence of this T cell receptor beta chain was determined in a study of blood T cell repertoires in COVID-19 (dated by TCRdb to 2018 to 2021). About the study as a whole: Samples from collaborators originated in the United States, Italy and Spain and spanned both the acute and convalescent phases of COVID-19. The prospective study material was composed of cDNA or gDNA derived from T cells, B-cell-depleted T cells, or PBMCs. Subjects who had been exposed to COVID-19, were actively infected with it, or had recovered from it provided the deeply sampled blood TCRbeta repertoires that made up the dataset. The repertoires were released in a freely available public database intended as a resource for research on the immune response to SARS-CoV-2. Samples came from the ongoing ImmuneRACE study (first 160 participants) plus 1,254 subjects from 6 global collaborators. Sample metadata almost always included a de-identified subject ID, COVID-19 status, age in years and sex. Where available, HLA class I and class II types were taken from metadata supplied by the sample provider and were not determined by assay-based typing.

Study-level results and caveats: The quantity of clinical and demographic metadata differed by source and by participant and was supplied without curation.

Enrolling through a virtual design, the prospective study's participants ranged in age from roughly 18 to 89 years and lived across roughly 24 United States geographic areas. Cohort assignment in the prospective study relied on participant-reported clinical history from a screening survey and a study questionnaire. ImmuneRACE Cohort 3 recovered participants were defined by two consecutive negative NP/OP PCR tests, healthcare professional clearance, or symptom resolution. Mobile phlebotomists in the prospective study collected whole blood, serum and a nasopharyngeal or oropharyngeal swab from every participant. Additional blood draws and questionnaires over an approximately 2-month period could optionally be provided by prospective study participants. Blood samples from the prospective study were shipped frozen or at room temperature prior to DNA extraction. The immunoSEQ Assay, a bias-controlled multiplex PCR, was used to amplify TCRbeta CDR3 regions from genomic DNA. Under the source paper's analysis protocol: The number of nucleated cells in each sample was estimated from the amplification of reference gene primers within the assay. Sequence reads were collapsed and filtered to measure the absolute abundance of every unique TCRbeta CDR3 rearrangement. For each sample, productive Simpson clonality was calculated by taking the square root of Simpson's diversity index across productive rearrangements. TCRdb holds this immuneACCESS table with in-frame rearrangements only. Some clones are missing; in checked studies, unresolved V genes explain under half, and the rest has no known cause. V and J calls and clone size follow that table, whereas D and trimming were derived from the DNA. Here the sample has 250,000 or so clones; 80% to 90% occur a single time. About 1.7% of the sample is in the top ten clones.

Its CDR3 holds 19 amino acids, cysteine through phenylalanine. Solely the CDR3 DNA is kept, with 57 bases framed from the first base. The germline V gene specifies SQVTM as CDR1 and ANQGSEA as CDR2. Clipping removes 2 bases from V and 8 bases from J, with 21 as the unmatched junction base count. Concerning this clone: It lacks a known antigen. Base-call qualities are not available, and no considerably larger clone is one nucleotide away.

The receptor comes from a middle-aged man who had recovered from COVID-19. The specimen was PBMCs or T cells enriched from blood (not recorded which). Recombination joined TRBV29-1 with TRBJ2-1, with 10 bases matching TRBD2. CDR3 loop: CSVEYPNSGRPSVFDEQFF. The sequence in DNA is TGCAGCGTTGAATACCCGAATAGCGGGAGGCCTTCAGTTTTTGATGAGCAGTTCTTC.